The 29 T cell receptor beta chains below come from one sample, sequenced in a study of T-cell reconstitution after alpha-beta-depleted transplantation in children. As it was prepared, the TCRbeta library received unique molecular identifiers. TCRdb re-derived calls from the PCR reads in MiXCR, one entry per CDR3 protein. The sample yields more than 450,000 distinct CDR3 sequences, 15% to 20% seen once. The input for sequencing was PBMCs from the stem cell graft donor, taken from the stem cell graft. Receptors were obtained from a human donor who donated a stem cell graft to a child with acute lymphoblastic leukemia.

The genes are TRBV27 and TRBJ1-5; TRBD1 might be the D (6 bases). Deletions cut 4 bases from V and 2 bases from J, with 15 bases between. This CDR3 spans 16 amino acids. Germline CDR1 and CDR2: MNHEY and SMNVEV (reference sequence). The CDR3 loop reads CASSSLVGGGNQPQHF. The CDR3 coding sequence is TGTGCCAGCAGTTCCCTCGTGGGGGGCGGCAATCAGCCCCAGCATTTT.

The chain is built from TRBV6-2 or TRBV6-3 and TRBJ2-3; D is possibly TRBD1 (5 bases). V gave up 2 bases and J gave up 4 bases, with 10 bases separating them. Germline loops: CDR1 MNHEY, CDR2 SVGEGT. The CDR3 loop spans 14 amino acids. The CDR3: CASSYPGLADTQYF. The CDR3 nucleotides read TGTGCCAGCAGTTACCCAGGGCTTGCAGATACGCAGTATTTT.

This clonotype occurred a few times. The J gene is TRBJ2-2, the V gene TRBV9, with 8 bases lining up with TRBD2. V was clipped by 3 bases and J by 2 bases; unmatched bases: 9. This CDR3 comprises 17 residues. Germline CDR1 and CDR2: SGDLS and YYNGEE. The CDR3 bases are TGTGCCAGCAGCGGATATCAAGCGGGAGTAAACACCGGGGAGCTGTTTTTT. It encodes CASSGYQAGVNTGELFF.

This sequence joins TRBV4-2 and TRBJ2-7; no firm D call. Germline values: CDR1 LGHNA, CDR2 YNFKEQ. Trimming pared 1 base from V and 0 bases from J, leaving 7 bases between. The CDR3 contains 14 residues. DNA for the CDR3: TGTGCCAGCAGCCAAGGATCATACTCCTACGAGCAGTACTTC. It is translated as CASSQGSYSYEQYF.

The gene calls are TRBV6-1 and TRBJ1-1; the D is unclear. The CDR3 loop spans 13 amino acids. The ends were cut back, 4 bases at V and 4 bases at J, with 10 bases in the middle. From germline, CDR1 is MNHNS and CDR2 SASEGT. The CDR3: CASSVGIGTEAFF. The CDR3 DNA reads as TGTGCCAGCAGTGTTGGAATAGGCACTGAAGCTTTCTTT.

This clonotype occurred many times. CDR3 in amino acids: CASSLVQANTGELFF. The CDR3 coding sequence is TGTGCCAGCAGCTTGGTCCAGGCGAACACCGGGGAGCTGTTTTTT. The chain joins TRBV5-6 to TRBJ2-2; D is ambiguous. Trimming removed 0 bases from V and 0 bases from J, with 6 bases in between. The CDR3 totals 15 residues. Germline assignment: CDR1 SGHDT and CDR2 YYEEEE.

CDR3 in DNA: TGTGCCAGCTCACCCGCCCAGCACAATGAGCAGTTCTTC. Translated, it gives CASSPAQHNEQFF. The rearrangement links TRBV18 to TRBJ2-1; the D is unclear. V lost 3 bases and J 5 bases, leaving 8 bases between the germline ends. Germline V gene data show CDR1 as KGHSH and CDR2 as LQKENI. CDR3 length: 13 amino acids.

The J gene is TRBJ1-1, the V gene TRBV20-1; 7 bases are a match to TRBD1. J was trimmed by 6 bases and V by 5 bases; bases with no gene match: 12. Germline CDR1 is DFQATT and CDR2 is SNEGSKA (reference sequence). This CDR3 contains 14 residues. The CDR3 spells CSALSNYRGPEAFF. CDR3 DNA sequence: TGCAGTGCTCTCTCGAACTACAGGGGCCCTGAAGCTTTCTTT.

This chain joins TRBV9 and TRBJ1-1; 7 bases align to TRBD1. CDR3 length: 16 amino acids. V lost 3 bases and J lost 1; bases outside the gene matches: 9. The germline V gene encodes CDR1 SGDLS and CDR2 YYNGEE. DNA of the CDR3: TGTGCCAGCAGCGCTCAGACAGGGAGGCCGAACACTGAAGCTTTCTTT. This sequence encodes CASSAQTGRPNTEAFF.

This clonotype was recorded a few times. V usage is TRBV5-1 and J usage is TRBJ2-7; 7 bases map to TRBD2. The CDR3 is 15 amino acids. The germline V gene has CDR1 SGHRS and CDR2 YFSETQ. V trimming: 3 bases; J trimming: 3 bases; junction bases outside the gene matches: 9. CDR3 coding DNA: TGCGCCAGCAGCTCGGGAGGCGGGACCGGCTACGAGCAGTACTTC. Protein sequence: CASSSGGGTGYEQYF.

This clonotype was seen more than once but under ten times. This chain's CDR3 is CASSIGGTAYNEQFF. Written as DNA, the CDR3 is TGTGCCAGTAGTATCGGAGGGACTGCTTACAATGAGCAGTTCTTC. The V and J genes are TRBV19 and TRBJ2-1, with D maybe TRBD2 (6 bases). V lost 3 bases and J 4 bases, leaving 13 bases between the germline ends. The CDR3 covers 15 residues. Germline V lookup: CDR1 LNHDA, CDR2 SQIVND (reference sequence).

There are a few counts of this clonotype. V and J are TRBV5-1 and TRBJ2-7, with TRBD2 identical over 11 bases. Unmatched junction bases numbered 6, after V lost 1 base and J lost 3 bases. Germline CDR1 is SGHRS and CDR2 is YFSETQ. The CDR3 spans 16 residues. DNA for the CDR3: TGCGCCAGCAGCTTGTATACTAGCGGGAGTAACTACGAGCAGTACTTC. It specifies CASSLYTSGSNYEQYF.

This clonotype was seen many times. The rearrangement joins TRBV20-1 to TRBJ2-7; D not certain. Germline loops: CDR1 DFQATT, CDR2 SNEGSKA (reference sequence). CDR3 length: 14 amino acids. Deletions cut 2 bases from V and 6 bases from J, with 17 bases between. CDR3 amino acids: CSARPQSRSGEQYF. In nucleotides, the CDR3 is TGCAGTGCTAGACCGCAATCCCGATCGGGCGAGCAGTACTTC.

This clonotype was picked up a small number of times. CDR3 nucleotide sequence: TGTGCCACCAGCAGAGATCTGGGGTTGCAAGAGACCCAGTACTTC. Its protein product is CATSRDLGLQETQYF. The chain joins TRBV15 to TRBJ2-5; no reliable D call. This CDR3 contains 15 residues. Germline lookup yields CDR1 LNHNV and CDR2 YYDKDF (reference sequence). Trimming shortened V by 0 bases and J by 2 bases, and 10 bases separated the two germline ends.

The rearrangement joins TRBV6-5 to TRBJ2-1; D ambiguous. The length of the CDR3 is 14 residues. CDR1 is MNHEY and CDR2 is SVGAGI in the germline V gene. The V end was cut by 6 bases, the J end by 0 bases, with 9 bases between. In DNA, the CDR3 is TGTGCCAGCAGCCCTTCCGACTCCTACAATGAGCAGTTCTTC. Amino acids: CASSPSDSYNEQFF.

The chain links TRBV12-3 or TRBV12-4 to TRBJ2-4; D call uncertain. The ends were cut back, 6 bases at V and 0 bases at J, with 9 bases in the middle. The CDR3 is made up of 14 amino acids. CDR3 loop: CASSQNLAKNIQYF. DNA of the CDR3: TGTGCCAGCAGCCAGAACCTAGCCAAAAACATTCAGTACTTC.

The chain links TRBV9 to TRBJ2-1, with D uncertain. The V gene lost 1 base and the J gene lost 10 bases, with 9 bases spanning the gap. The V gene's germline CDR1 is SGDLS and CDR2 YYNGEE. The CDR3 has 12 amino acids. In nucleotides, the CDR3 is TGTGCCAGCAGCGTACCACGTCTGGAGCAGTTCTTC. It yields the protein CASSVPRLEQFF.

This clonotype was counted between two and nine times. The chain combines TRBV7-3 with TRBJ1-6; weak D call: TRBD1 (5 bases). Between the trimmed V and J ends, which lost 5 bases and 7 bases, there was a span of 15 bases. Germline values: CDR1 SGHTA, CDR2 FQGTGA. The CDR3 is 15 amino acids. CDR3 DNA sequence: TGTGCCAGCAGCCCCCTCCCTAGGGGCAATTCACCCCTCCACTTT. Protein: CASSPLPRGNSPLHF.

This chain uses TRBV6-1 with TRBJ2-2; TRBD2 might be the D (5 bases). The CDR3 is 14 residues long. The V gene's germline CDR1 is MNHNS and CDR2 SASEGT. The V and J ends lost 2 bases and 6 bases respectively, with 10 bases between them. The CDR3 sequence: CASSELSGSGELFF. Here the CDR3 DNA reads TGTGCCAGCAGTGAATTAAGCGGATCCGGGGAGCTGTTTTTT.

This chain links TRBV6-2 or TRBV6-3 with TRBJ2-7; tentatively, D is TRBD2 (5 bases). Trimming took 0 bases from V and 1 from J, leaving 10 bases between them. Germline-derived CDR1 and CDR2 are MNHEY and SVGEGT. This CDR3 contains 15 residues. This chain's CDR3 is CASSYSGKRSYEQYF. Written as DNA, the CDR3 is TGTGCCAGCAGTTACTCCGGGAAGCGATCCTACGAGCAGTACTTC.

The chain couples TRBV4-2 to TRBJ2-3; D uncertain. With 0 bases removed from V and 2 bases from J, the gap between germline ends came to 18 bases. The CDR3 runs to 18 residues. Germline loops: CDR1 LGHNA, CDR2 YNFKEQ. CDR3 bases: TGTGCCAGCAGCCAAGAAATTAACGGCGGCCCCTACACAGATACGCAGTATTTT. This gives the protein CASSQEINGGPYTDTQYF.

This clonotype occurred many times. This rearrangement joins TRBV20-1 to TRBJ2-1; D gene uncertain. Germline V CDR1 and CDR2: DFQATT, SNEGSKA (reference sequence). CDR3 length: 14 residues. V was cut by 0 bases and J by 3 bases, with 9 bases left in between. DNA for the CDR3: TGCAGTGCTAGAGATCCGGGCTACTACAATGAGCAGTTCTTC. This encodes CSARDPGYYNEQFF.

This chain links TRBV5-1 with TRBJ2-7, with D tentatively TRBD2 (5 bases). The ends were cut back, 2 bases at V and 5 bases at J, with 11 bases in the middle. The CDR3 spans 13 residues. The germline V gene encodes CDR1 SGHRS and CDR2 YFSETQ. The CDR3 nucleotides are TGCGCCAGCAGCTTCACTAGGGATCACGAGCAGTACTTC. It yields the protein CASSFTRDHEQYF.

This clonotype turned up a few times. This chain uses TRBV20-1 with TRBJ2-1, with 8 bases fitting TRBD2. Germline V lookup: CDR1 DFQATT, CDR2 SNEGSKA (reference sequence). This CDR3 spans 14 amino acids. Trimming at V came to 6 bases and at J to 7 bases, leaving 11 bases not matched to a gene. Here the CDR3 DNA reads TGCAGTGCCTGGGATGAGCGGGAGAGTAATGAGCAGTTCTTC. The encoded protein is CSAWDERESNEQFF.

This clonotype came up a few times. The CDR3 reads CSALGQGFTEAFF. The CDR3 bases are TGCAGTGCATTGGGACAGGGGTTCACTGAAGCTTTCTTT. The chain links TRBV20-1 to TRBJ1-1; 10 nucleotides match TRBD1. The CDR3 consists of 13 residues. After removal of 6 bases from V and 4 bases from J, the junction contained 5 bases not matched to a gene. Germline assignment: CDR1 DFQATT and CDR2 SNEGSKA (reference sequence).

This chain links TRBV3-1 with TRBJ1-2; D is ambiguous. Germline V lookup: CDR1 LGHDT, CDR2 YNNKEL (reference sequence). This CDR3 comprises 12 residues. Trimming stripped 5 bases from V and 5 bases from J, with 9 bases between. The CDR3 protein is CASSVLGYGYTF. The DNA of the CDR3 is TGTGCCAGCAGCGTTTTAGGGTATGGCTACACCTTC. Combining the CDR3 with reference TRBV3-1 and TRBJ1-2 gives the whole variable domain DTAVSQTPKYLVTQMGNDKSIKCEQNLGHDTMYWYKQDSKKFLKIMFSYNNKELIINETVPNRFSPKSPDKAHLNLHINSLELGDSAVYFCASSVLGYGYTFGSGTRLTVV.

The V call is TRBV23-1, the J call TRBJ2-6; tentatively, D is TRBD2 (5 bases). TRBV23-1 falls under the ORF class, with uncertain function. This CDR3 region has 17 residues. V was clipped by 4 bases and J by 2 bases, with 15 bases between them. DNA of the CDR3: TGCGCCAGCAGTCCGACCGAGGGTAGACCTGGGGCCAACGTCCTGACTTTC. Its translation is CASSPTEGRPGANVLTF.

The chain uses TRBV5-1 and TRBJ1-1; possibly TRBD1 for D (5 bases). Trimming shortened V by 0 bases and J by 1 base, and 7 bases separated the two germline ends. Germline V gene data show CDR1 as SGHRS and CDR2 as YFSETQ. The CDR3 totals 14 residues. The CDR3: CASSLGTSNTEAFF. In DNA, the CDR3 is TGCGCCAGCAGCTTGGGGACATCGAACACTGAAGCTTTCTTT.

This clonotype was picked up a small number of times. The DNA of the CDR3 is TGTGCCAGCAGTCACCCTGGTCCGGACGGAAACACCATATATTTT. Residues: CASSHPGPDGNTIYF. The rearrangement uses TRBV12-3 or TRBV12-4 and TRBJ1-3; D remains unclear. The CDR3 has 15 amino acids. V gave up 5 bases and J gave up 4 bases, with 15 bases separating them.